This T cell receptor (beta chain) was retrieved from a study of T cells in Graves' hyperthyroidism and ophthalmopathy. This clonotype was seen only a few times. The V gene lost 3 bases and the J gene lost 10 bases, with 18 bases spanning the gap. Germline CDR1 and CDR2: WNHNN and SYGVQD (reference sequence). This CDR3 comprises 14 residues. Researchers took RNA transcripts and amplified the TCR beta CDR3 regions from them. The HTBI primer set served for first-round RT-PCR of the TCR CDR3. TCRdb ran MiXCR on the multiplex PCR reads and lists one entry per CDR3 protein. The sample has around 690,000 distinct CDR3 sequences; approximately 15% are singletons.

The sequencing input was blood. This clonotype was obtained from a man between 50 and 59 years old with Graves' hyperthyroidism. The V gene is TRBV10-1, the J gene TRBJ2-5; perhaps TRBD1 as D (6 bases). The CDR3 loop is CASSDSPQGRIQYF. The DNA of the CDR3 is TGCGCCAGCAGTGATTCTCCACAGGGCCGTATCCAGTACTTC.